This T cell receptor beta chain stems from a study of cytomegalovirus exposure and HLA in healthy donors. Broader study findings: Specificity for CMV antigens was confirmed in vitro for a few of the CMV-associated chains. Later analysis identified 17,000 or so TCR beta sequences associated with HLA alleles, using a false discovery rate threshold of 0.05. One variant, a missense change in DCLRE1C, was linked in a later analysis to TCR beta V- and J-gene trimming. Accurate prediction of most subjects' HLA-A and HLA-B alleles from TCR beta sequences was reported.

The PCR made use of 60 Vbeta and 13 Jbeta primers. Sequenced by immunoSEQ multiplex PCR; TCRdb stores in-frame clones only, minus some. Among about 160,000 clones, 55% to 80% were seen once, and the ten largest hold 6% to 8.5%. Germline values: CDR1 ENHRY, CDR2 SYGVKD. The V and J ends lost 3 bases and 7 bases respectively, with 16 bases between them. This CDR3 is built from 14 residues. A remark on this clone: Its matching antigen is unknown.

The sample consisted of PBMCs. The V gene is TRBV10-3, the J gene TRBJ2-7, with D tentatively TRBD1 (6 bases). The receptor comes from a woman aged 55-69 years in good health and CMV-seropositive. In nucleotides, the CDR3 is TGTGCCATCAGTGAATTTGAGCAGGGGCGGGAGCAGTACTTC. Its translation: CAISEFEQGREQYF.